This is a list of T cell receptor beta chains from one sample in a study of cytomegalovirus exposure and HLA in healthy donors. Generated by immunoSEQ multiplex PCR, the TCRdb table keeps only in-frame clones and is missing some. The table shows about 130,000 clones, with about four fifths occurring only once. The sample consisted of PBMCs. The origin of the receptors is a woman between 40 and 55 years old in good health and CMV-seronegative. CDR3s include the opening cysteine and the closing phenylalanine or tryptophan. The D gene is left open where the match is weak. Clone size is shown for a subset of rows, as once, few, many or a class of expanded clone.

J gene: TRBJ1-2
V gene: TRBV15
clone size: once
D gene: TRBD1
CDR3 protein: CATSSDRGRGYTF
CDR3 DNA: TGTGCCACCAGCAGTGACAGGGGGCGTGGCTACACCTTC

J gene: TRBJ2-3
V gene: TRBV11-2
clone size: once
D gene: .
CDR3 protein: CASSSSETRKDTQYF
CDR3 DNA: TGTGCCAGCAGCTCCTCAGAAACACGAAAAGATACGCAGTATTTT

J gene: TRBJ1-2
V gene: TRBV6-5
clone size: few
D gene: TRBD1
CDR3 protein: CASSPGQGRYTF
CDR3 DNA: TGTGCCAGCAGTCCGGGACAGGGGCGCTACACCTTC

J gene: TRBJ1-5
V gene: TRBV5-1
clone size: .
D gene: TRBD1
CDR3 protein: CASSLGTGGNQPQHF
CDR3 DNA: TGCGCCAGCAGCTTGGGGACAGGGGGCAATCAGCCCCAGCATTTT

J gene: TRBJ2-3
V gene: TRBV6-4
clone size: once
D gene: TRBD1
CDR3 protein: CASSMWGQGTDTQYF
CDR3 DNA: TGTGCCAGCAGCATGTGGGGACAGGGTACAGATACGCAGTATTTT

J gene: TRBJ2-7
V gene: TRBV2
clone size: .
D gene: TRBD2
CDR3 protein: CASSEGWYGVAGEQYF
CDR3 DNA: TGTGCCAGCAGTGAGGGTTGGTACGGAGTAGCGGGCGAGCAGTACTTC

J gene: TRBJ1-1
V gene: TRBV7-3
clone size: .
D gene: TRBD1
CDR3 protein: CASSNGQVEGAFF
CDR3 DNA: TGTGCCAGCAGCAATGGACAGGTGGAGGGTGCTTTCTTT

J gene: TRBJ1-2
V gene: TRBV11-2
clone size: .
D gene: TRBD1
CDR3 protein: CASRRTGRNGYTF
CDR3 DNA: TGTGCCAGCAGGAGGACAGGTCGGAATGGCTACACCTTC

J gene: TRBJ1-2
V gene: TRBV4-1
clone size: .
D gene: .
CDR3 protein: CASSQTPGQATPFGGYTF
CDR3 DNA: TGCGCCAGCAGCCAAACGCCTGGGCAGGCGACACCTTTCGGCGGCTACACCTTC

J gene: TRBJ2-3
V gene: TRBV29-1
clone size: .
D gene: .
CDR3 protein: CSVLTGNTDTQYF
CDR3 DNA: TGCAGCGTCCTCACGGGTAACACAGATACGCAGTATTTT

J gene: TRBJ1-1
V gene: TRBV2
clone size: .
D gene: .
CDR3 protein: CASSGTDEAFF
CDR3 DNA: TGTGCCAGCAGTGGGACAGACGAAGCTTTCTTT

J gene: TRBJ2-7
V gene: TRBV28
clone size: .
D gene: TRBD1
CDR3 protein: CASSLSDRGLGEQYF
CDR3 DNA: TGTGCCAGCAGTTTATCGGACAGGGGGCTAGGGGAGCAGTACTTC

J gene: TRBJ2-1
V gene: TRBV5-8
clone size: .
D gene: TRBD2
CDR3 protein: CASSNGLAGLRDEQFF
CDR3 DNA: TGTGCCAGCAGCAACGGACTAGCGGGCCTTAGGGATGAGCAGTTCTTC

J gene: TRBJ2-6
V gene: TRBV19
clone size: .
D gene: .
CDR3 protein: CASREGTLVGSGANVLTF
CDR3 DNA: TGTGCCAGTAGGGAGGGAACGCTGGTAGGCTCTGGGGCCAACGTCCTGACTTTC

J gene: TRBJ2-6
V gene: TRBV19
clone size: .
D gene: TRBD1
CDR3 protein: CASSPGQGAGGANVLTF
CDR3 DNA: TGTGCCAGTAGTCCGGGACAGGGGGCGGGTGGGGCCAACGTCCTGACTTTC

J gene: TRBJ1-4
V gene: TRBV7-9
clone size: .
D gene: .
CDR3 protein: CASSSARETNEKLFF
CDR3 DNA: TGTGCCAGCAGCTCTGCGCGGGAAACTAATGAAAAACTGTTTTTT

J gene: TRBJ1-2
V gene: TRBV2
clone size: once
D gene: TRBD1
CDR3 protein: CASSETGTVGYTF
CDR3 DNA: TGTGCCAGCAGTGAGACAGGGACTGTGGGCTACACCTTC

J gene: TRBJ2-6
V gene: TRBV10-3
clone size: .
D gene: TRBD2
CDR3 protein: CAIRTGGISSGANVLTF
CDR3 DNA: TGTGCCATCAGGACGGGGGGTATCTCTTCTGGGGCCAACGTCCTGACTTTC

J gene: TRBJ2-6
V gene: TRBV7-2
clone size: .
D gene: .
CDR3 protein: CASSPGGSGANVLTF
CDR3 DNA: TGTGCCAGCAGCCCTGGAGGCTCTGGGGCCAACGTCCTGACTTTC

J gene: TRBJ2-7
V gene: TRBV7-8
clone size: .
D gene: .
CDR3 protein: CASSSFLSGWGGDEQYF
CDR3 DNA: TGTGCCAGCAGCTCGTTCCTATCTGGGTGGGGCGGTGACGAGCAGTACTTC

J gene: TRBJ1-2
V gene: TRBV5-4
clone size: .
D gene: TRBD1
CDR3 protein: CASSSGQVHYGYTF
CDR3 DNA: TGTGCCAGCAGTTCGGGACAGGTTCACTATGGCTACACCTTC

J gene: TRBJ2-7
V gene: TRBV4-1
clone size: .
D gene: TRBD2
CDR3 protein: CASSPSTGLAGQSPYEQYF
CDR3 DNA: TGCGCCAGCAGCCCTAGCACGGGACTAGCGGGACAGTCCCCCTACGAGCAGTACTTC

J gene: TRBJ2-3
V gene: TRBV9
clone size: few
D gene: TRBD2
CDR3 protein: CASTPGAGAADTQYF
CDR3 DNA: TGTGCCAGCACACCCGGGGCGGGAGCTGCAGATACGCAGTATTTT

J gene: TRBJ2-5
V gene: TRBV6-5
clone size: .
D gene: TRBD2
CDR3 protein: CASSTPGGGGATQYF
CDR3 DNA: TGTGCCAGCAGTACCCCTGGCGGGGGGGGTGCGACCCAGTACTTC

J gene: TRBJ2-7
V gene: TRBV15
clone size: few
D gene: .
CDR3 protein: CATFVHPYEQYF
CDR3 DNA: TGTGCCACCTTTGTCCATCCCTACGAGCAGTACTTC

J gene: TRBJ1-6
V gene: TRBV4-1
clone size: .
D gene: .
CDR3 protein: CASSQSSLPLHF
CDR3 DNA: TGCGCCAGCAGCCAATCCTCTCTCCCCCTCCACTTT